Sequencing of this T cell receptor beta chain was carried out in a study of identical twins. A universal primer site arose from template switching, and cDNA bore unique molecular identifiers. In TCRdb, the 5' RACE reads were re-called with MiXCR into one record per CDR3 protein. Counted here are about 500,000 distinct CDR3 sequences, roughly an eighth occurring once; the ten biggest clones make up approximately 1%. Germline V gene data show CDR1 as SGHRS and CDR2 as YFSETQ. This CDR3 spans 16 amino acids. The J segment lost 8 bases and the V segment lost 4 bases, leaving 12 bases of the junction unmatched. There are many counts of this clonotype. Its antigen remains unknown. Study outcomes and limitations: Conclusions rested on cross-sectional statistics rather than following the same donors. One should note that invariant MAIT and iNKT cells could partly confound zero-insertion analyses.

The same sample was also studied in work on yellow fever vaccine responses in identical twins.

V usage is TRBV5-1 and J usage is TRBJ2-4; 10 nucleotides align to TRBD2. The clonotype originates from a woman aged 18 to 35 in good health. Specimen: CD4+ T cells sorted from blood. This CDR3 is CASSTGASGSRDIQYF. In DNA, the CDR3 is TGCGCCAGCAGCACCGGCGCTAGCGGGAGTAGAGACATTCAGTACTTC.